These 28 T cell receptor beta chains were sequenced from one sample in a study of shared clonotypes between healthy human individuals. Selected positively for CCR7 and CD45RO-negative, naive CD8 cells excluded terminally differentiated effector memory CD45RA+ cells. Clones were sequenced by immunoSEQ multiplex PCR, and TCRdb holds only the in-frame ones, with some missing. The table shows about 2.1 million clones, with about 93% occurring only once. Specimen: naive CD8+ T cells from PBMCs. Receptors originate from a man younger than 35 in good health. Some clones in this sample may be carry-over from other donors' samples.

This chain connects TRBV7-9 to TRBJ1-4; D perhaps matches TRBD1 (5 bases). Trimming took off 5 bases at V and 9 bases at J, with 13 bases between the two ends. Germline CDR1 is SEHNR and CDR2 is FQNEAQ (reference sequence). The CDR3 loop spans 13 amino acids. CDR3 in DNA: TGTGCCAGCAGCCCCCGGGGCTCCCAAAAACTGTTTTTT. Its translation is CASSPRGSQKLFF.

The V gene is TRBV19, the J gene TRBJ2-1; the match to TRBD2 covers 9 bases. There are 16 residues in the CDR3. V gave up 1 base and J gave up 3 bases; unmatched junction bases: 4. From germline, CDR1 is LNHDA and CDR2 SQIVND (reference sequence). The CDR3 loop reads CASSIGTSGLYNEQFF. Here the CDR3 DNA reads TGTGCCAGTAGTATAGGCACTAGCGGGCTCTACAATGAGCAGTTCTTC.

The chain joins TRBV5-1 to TRBJ1-5; 9 bases agree with TRBD1. V shed 4 bases, J shed 6 bases, and the junction held 5 bases outside the gene matches. Germline CDR1 and CDR2: SGHRS and YFSETQ. The CDR3 consists of 14 residues. The CDR3 DNA is TGCGCCAGCAGCCCGGGACAGGGCGGTCAGCCCCAGCATTTT. Protein product: CASSPGQGGQPQHF.

This clone has just one count. The V and J genes are TRBV4-3 and TRBJ2-7, with 7 positions matching TRBD2. V shed 0 bases and J 3 bases; nucleotides not matched to a gene: 2. Germline lookup yields CDR1 LGHNA and CDR2 YSLEER. The CDR3 is made up of 14 amino acids. CDR3 bases: TGCGCCAGCAGCCAAGACGGGACTAACTACGAGCAGTACTTC. Protein: CASSQDGTNYEQYF.

V usage is TRBV9 and J usage is TRBJ2-5; D unclear. The germline V and J ends were trimmed by 4 bases and 0 bases, with 7 bases remaining between them. The CDR3 runs to 13 residues. CDR1 and CDR2 (germline): SGDLS, YYNGEE. This CDR3 reads CASSPRNQETQYF. DNA of the CDR3: TGTGCCAGCAGCCCACGGAACCAAGAGACCCAGTACTTC.

This rearrangement joins TRBV9 to TRBJ1-5; D unclear. V lost 0 bases, J lost 3 bases, and 10 bases lay in between. CDR1 is SGDLS and CDR2 is YYNGEE in the germline V gene. The CDR3 has 15 amino acids. CDR3 loop: CASSVDLGNNQPQHF. The DNA of the CDR3 is TGTGCCAGCAGCGTAGATCTCGGGAACAATCAGCCCCAGCATTTT.

The rearrangement joins TRBV7-9 to TRBJ1-3; D call uncertain. This CDR3 contains 14 residues. Trimming took off 4 bases at V and 3 bases at J, with 10 bases between the two ends. Per the germline V gene, CDR1 is SEHNR and CDR2 is FQNEAQ (reference sequence). The CDR3 protein is CASSSMRVGNTIYF. In nucleotides, the CDR3 is TGTGCCAGCAGCTCGATGAGGGTTGGAAACACCATATATTTT.

The chain uses TRBV4-1 and TRBJ1-5, with D perhaps matching TRBD1 (6 bases). Trimming took 2 bases from V and 5 from J, leaving 19 bases between them. The CDR3 runs to 17 residues. Germline V gene lookup returns CDR1 MGHRA and CDR2 YSYEKL. The CDR3 region has the DNA TGCGCCAGCAGCCAAATTTTTCCAGGGGCGGCGGATCAGCCCCAGCATTTT. It codes for CASSQIFPGAADQPQHF.

This chain uses TRBV10-3 with TRBJ1-2, with D hard to call. The CDR3 runs 14 residues. Germline V gene sequence: CDR1 ENHRY, CDR2 SYGVKD. V was clipped by 4 bases and J by 4 bases, with 13 bases between them. The CDR3 reads CAISAGGRVYGYTF. For the CDR3, the DNA is TGTGCCATCAGTGCGGGTGGTCGGGTCTATGGCTACACCTTC.

V and J are TRBV6-5 and TRBJ2-1; tentative D call: TRBD2 (5 bases). The CDR3 loop spans 13 amino acids. The ends were cut back, 5 bases at V and 11 bases at J, with 16 bases in the middle. Germline values: CDR1 MNHEY, CDR2 SVGAGI. CDR3 amino acids: CASSGELEVKQFF. The CDR3 DNA reads as TGTGCCAGCAGTGGGGAATTGGAGGTGAAGCAGTTCTTC.

This clone was recorded once. V gene TRBV7-9 combines with J gene TRBJ1-1, with TRBD1 identical over 9 bases. CDR1 is SEHNR, CDR2 FQNEAQ, per germline (reference sequence). V shed 5 bases, J shed 4 bases, and the junction held 8 bases outside the gene matches. This CDR3 region has 15 residues. CDR3 loop: CASSLDRGRITEAFF. In DNA, the CDR3 is TGTGCCAGCAGCCTTGACAGGGGGAGGATCACTGAAGCTTTCTTT.

V is TRBV28 and J is TRBJ1-5; D not certain. This CDR3 spans 16 amino acids. V was pared by 7 bases and J by 0 bases, with 16 bases between. CDR1 and CDR2 from the germline V gene are MDHEN and SYDVKM. DNA of the CDR3: TGTGCCAGCATATCATCCTGGGGAGATAGCAATCAGCCCCAGCATTTT. This gives the protein CASISSWGDSNQPQHF.

This clone was found once. The chain joins TRBV11-2 to TRBJ2-1, with D possibly TRBD2 on 5 matching bases. V gave up 5 bases and J gave up 6 bases, with 20 bases separating them. Germline values: CDR1 SGHAT, CDR2 FQNNGV. This CDR3 has 16 residues. As DNA, the CDR3 is TGTGCCAGCAGCCCCCCCCTTCGGGAAATGGTCAATGAGCAGTTCTTC. It codes for CASSPPLREMVNEQFF.

The V and J genes are TRBV11-2 and TRBJ2-7; D is ambiguous. Germline assignment: CDR1 SGHAT and CDR2 FQNNGV. This CDR3 spans 14 amino acids. The V end was cut by 3 bases, the J end by 0 bases, with 9 bases between. CDR3 loop: CASSFDTSSYEQYF. CDR3 DNA sequence: TGTGCCAGCAGCTTCGACACCAGCTCCTACGAGCAGTACTTC.

The CDR3 spells CASSPGTSGYNEQFF. The CDR3 bases are TGTGCCAGCAGCCCCGGGACTAGCGGGTACAATGAGCAGTTCTTC. The chain employs TRBV11-3 and TRBJ2-1; 12 nucleotides align to TRBD2. V gave up 5 bases and J gave up 4 bases; unmatched junction bases: 3. This CDR3 has 15 residues. Germline values: CDR1 SGHNT, CDR2 YENEEA.

The gene calls are TRBV5-1 and TRBJ1-2; D call uncertain. Deletions cut 0 bases from V and 8 bases from J, with 5 bases between. CDR1 and CDR2 (germline): SGHRS, YFSETQ. The CDR3 has 11 amino acids. The DNA for the CDR3 is TGCGCCAGCAGCTTGGACGGGGGCTACACCTTC. Protein sequence: CASSLDGGYTF.

The chain recombines TRBV30 with TRBJ2-4, with TRBD2 identical over 9 bases. Germline CDR1 is GTSNPN and CDR2 is SVGIG (reference sequence). J was trimmed by 3 bases and V by 0 bases; bases with no gene match: 18. This CDR3 spans 20 amino acids. The DNA of the CDR3 is TGTGCCTGGAGTGTAGGTTGGAGAGCGGGAGGCCTCCGCGACAAAAACATTCAGTACTTC. It encodes CAWSVGWRAGGLRDKNIQYF.

The rearrangement links TRBV5-6 to TRBJ1-1; a possible D gene is TRBD1 (6 bases). This CDR3 has 16 amino acids. Germline V lookup: CDR1 SGHDT, CDR2 YYEEEE. V was pared by 1 base and J by 1 base, with 14 bases between. The CDR3 DNA reads as TGTGCCAGCAGCTTGAACAGGGTGGGGGCGAACACTGAAGCTTTCTTT. It translates to CASSLNRVGANTEAFF.

The J gene is TRBJ2-5, the V gene TRBV27; D is possibly TRBD1 (5 bases). The CDR3 runs to 14 residues. Germline V gene data show CDR1 as MNHEY and CDR2 as SMNVEV (reference sequence). V gave up 6 bases and J gave up 5 bases, with 16 bases separating them. CDR3 sequence (DNA): TGTGCCAGCAGACTACGGGCAGGGTGGGAGACCCAGTACTTC. Its protein is CASRLRAGWETQYF.

The rearrangement links TRBV2 to TRBJ2-3; TRBD2 matches 9 bases. Unmatched junction bases numbered 7, after V lost 4 bases and J lost 5 bases. The CDR3 has 15 amino acids. The V gene's germline CDR1 is SNHLY and CDR2 FYNNEI. This chain's CDR3 is CASSGGLAPGDTQYF. CDR3 DNA sequence: TGTGCCAGCAGTGGGGGACTAGCACCGGGAGATACGCAGTATTTT.

A single count supports this clone. This same CDR3 is encoded by further DNA sequences in the sample. V usage is TRBV14 and J usage is TRBJ2-2; D remains ambiguous. Germline V CDR1 and CDR2: SGHDN, FVKESK. The ends were cut back, 1 base at V and 1 base at J, with 1 base in the middle. The CDR3 length is 13 residues. The CDR3 sequence is CASSQVNTGELFF. CDR3 bases: TGTGCCAGCAGCCAAGTGAACACCGGGGAGCTGTTTTTT.

In DNA, the CDR3 is TGTGCCAGCAGCCCAGGACAGGGACGCACAGATACGCAGTATTTT. Translation: CASSPGQGRTDTQYF. The chain has TRBV5-8 and TRBJ2-3, with 8 bases fitting TRBD1. Germline loops: CDR1 SGHTS, CDR2 YDEGEE. V gave up 4 bases and J gave up 1 base; unmatched junction bases: 5. This CDR3 is built from 15 residues.

This chain links TRBV7-9 with TRBJ1-1, with 7 positions matching TRBD1. The CDR3 is 11 amino acids. CDR1 is SEHNR and CDR2 is FQNEAQ in the germline V gene (reference sequence). The J segment lost 9 bases and the V segment lost 5 bases, leaving 3 bases of the junction unmatched. The CDR3 nucleotides read TGTGCCAGCAGCGCGGGACAGAAAGCTTTCTTT. Residues: CASSAGQKAFF.

About this clone itself: The sample has other DNA sequences that encode this CDR3 too. The chain is built from TRBV29-1 and TRBJ1-2; D is unresolved. The germline V gene encodes CDR1 SQVTM and CDR2 ANQGSEA. Trimming took 4 bases from V and 3 from J, leaving 9 bases between them. This CDR3 has 12 residues. This CDR3 is CSVVGGDYGYTF. CDR3 nucleotides: TGCAGCGTTGTTGGTGGAGACTATGGCTACACCTTC. The full variable domain, completed using reference TRBV29-1 and TRBJ1-2, is SAVISQKPSRDICQRGTSLTIQCQVDSQVTMMFWYRQQPGQSLTLIATANQGSEATYESGFVIDKFPISRPNLTFSTLTVSNMSPEDSSIYLCSVVGGDYGYTFGSGTRLTVV.

The chain is built from TRBV28 and TRBJ1-3; D unresolved. The germline V gene has CDR1 MDHEN and CDR2 SYDVKM. V was trimmed by 3 bases and J by 3 bases, leaving 12 bases between them. The CDR3 runs to 15 residues. The CDR3 region has the DNA TGTGCCAGCAGTTTCCCCAGAGCAAGTGGAAACACCATATATTTT. It codes for CASSFPRASGNTIYF.

Notes on this clone: At the DNA level, this CDR3 is encoded by other sequences in the same sample as well. This rearrangement joins TRBV7-6 to TRBJ2-7, with a possible D match to TRBD2 (5 bases). Germline assignment: CDR1 SGHVS and CDR2 FNYEAQ. V lost 4 bases and J 0 bases, leaving 10 bases between the germline ends. The CDR3 consists of 14 residues. The CDR3 spells CASSSRGSSYEQYF. The CDR3 nucleotides are TGTGCCAGCAGCTCCCGGGGTAGCTCCTACGAGCAGTACTTC.

The chain recombines TRBV9 with TRBJ1-2, with a weak D call TRBD1 (6 bases). Germline CDR1 is SGDLS and CDR2 is YYNGEE. This CDR3 is built from 16 residues. V gave up 4 bases and J gave up 0 bases, with 16 bases separating them. The DNA for the CDR3 is TGTGCCAGCAGCCCCACCAATGGACAGCCTAACTATGGCTACACCTTC. The encoded protein is CASSPTNGQPNYGYTF.

The chain uses TRBV6-6 and TRBJ1-5; 8 nucleotides align to TRBD1. The V segment lost 4 bases and the J segment 4 bases; nucleotides outside the gene matches: 6. Germline CDR1 is MNHNY and CDR2 is SVGAGI (reference sequence). This CDR3 region has 15 residues. The CDR3 here is CASSSTTGVNQPQHF. In DNA, the CDR3 is TGTGCCAGCAGTTCTACGACAGGGGTGAATCAGCCCCAGCATTTT.